The 4 T cell receptor beta chains below come from one sample, sequenced in a study of T-cell reconstitution after alpha-beta-depleted transplantation in children (dated by TCRdb to about 2016). The label giving this sample's treatment or condition can be read as: allogeneic hematopoietic cell transplantation with graft depleted of TCRalphabeta T cells and CD19 B cells. Receptor amplification or capture employed PCR. Sequencing was performed on an Illumina HiSeq 2500. To normalize quantification of the TCRbeta repertoire, the TCR libraries were built with molecular barcoding that relied on unique molecular identifiers. Using fastp trimming at Q25 and MiXCR clonotype assembly, TCRdb reanalyzed the public sequencing data and kept in-frame beta chains. Each record represents a unique CDR3 protein, reported with the most common genes and DNA among its rows. This sample has 200,000 to 250,000 distinct CDR3 sequences in its table, and around 8.4% of those were observed once. Of the sample, 35% to 40% falls within the top ten clones.

Sequenced here: PBMCs, mostly from graft donor cells, sampled 360 days after TCRalphabeta/CD19-depleted stem cell transplant. The receptors come from a male patient between 2 and 15 years old who had a stem cell transplant for acute myeloid leukemia, so the T cells may come from the graft donor.

This clonotype came up many times. The rearrangement uses TRBV10-3 and TRBJ2-5; 7 bases agree with TRBD1. The length of the CDR3 is 14 residues. V was clipped by 6 bases and J by 5 bases; unmatched bases: 9. Germline V gene sequence: CDR1 ENHRY, CDR2 SYGVKD. CDR3 residues: CAIRRDRLGETQYF. The CDR3 coding sequence is TGTGCCATCAGACGGGACAGACTCGGGGAGACCCAGTACTTC.

A few counts support this clonotype. The chain links TRBV20-1 to TRBJ1-4; D is perhaps TRBD1 (5 bases). The CDR3 runs 13 residues. V was trimmed by 5 bases and J by 5 bases, leaving 12 bases between them. The germline V gene has CDR1 DFQATT and CDR2 SNEGSKA (reference sequence). CDR3 sequence reads: CSAPGPSNEKLFF. The CDR3 DNA reads TGCAGTGCTCCGGGACCTTCGAATGAAAAACTGTTTTTT.

This clonotype was seen at least ten times. The chain links TRBV5-1 to TRBJ2-7; TRBD1 might be the D (5 bases). Germline V gene sequence: CDR1 SGHRS, CDR2 YFSETQ. V was cut by 0 bases and J by 3 bases, with 13 bases left in between. The CDR3 runs to 15 residues. The CDR3 here is CASSLGSGPLYEQYV. CDR3 bases: TGCGCCAGCAGCTTGGGTTCAGGGCCGCTCTACGAGCAGTACGTC.

The V and J genes are TRBV7-8 and TRBJ1-5, with D unclear. Between the trimmed V and J ends, which lost 1 base and 0 bases, there was a span of 22 bases. The length of the CDR3 is 20 residues. The germline gives CDR1 SGHVS, CDR2 FQNEAQ. The CDR3 bases are TGTGCCAGCAGCTTAGGTATGGCCTTCGGGATAGCTAATAGCAATCAGCCCCAGCATTTT. It codes for CASSLGMAFGIANSNQPQHF.